This T cell receptor beta chain was identified in a study of radiation and T cells in renal cell carcinoma. About the research overall: Nephrectomy followed 15 Gy stereotactic body radiation by 4 weeks. Whole-study findings and limits: From baseline, blood top tumor clonotypes peaked at 2 weeks post-radiation.

V dropped 3 bases and J dropped 4 bases, with 16 bases sitting between them. CDR1 and CDR2 from the germline V gene are SGDLS and YYNGEE. There are 16 residues in the CDR3. Produced via immunoSEQ multiplex PCR; TCRdb's table is partial and in-frame only. The table lists 65,000 to 80,000 clones, about 86% of them singletons. With respect to this clone: Its antigen is not known.

Time point given: blood 2 weeks post-SBRT. Regarding treatment: 15 Gy SBRT to primary tumor, nephrectomy 4 weeks later. Blood was sampled at baseline, 2 weeks and 4 weeks after SBRT. Clear cell pathology was present in this patient's renal cell carcinoma. V usage is TRBV9 and J usage is TRBJ2-2; D gene unclear. This sequence originates from a woman in her forties or fifties with renal cell carcinoma. Sample: blood, taken from a patient whose treatment included radiotherapy and nephrectomy. Here the CDR3 reads CASSASSWVRTGELFF. The CDR3 coding sequence is TGTGCCAGCAGCGCGTCGAGCTGGGTGCGCACCGGGGAGCTGTTTTTT.